This TCR beta chain was identified in a study of blood T cell repertoires in COVID-19. Study-wide context: PBMCs, B-cell-depleted T cells, or T cells provided the cDNA or gDNA that made up the material.

Between the trimmed V and J ends, which lost 3 bases and 10 bases, there was a span of 10 bases. The CDR3 is 13 residues long. Germline CDR1 is KGHSH and CDR2 is LQKENI. Only in-frame clones appear in the TCRdb table, and some are missing; sequencing was by immunoSEQ multiplex PCR. Of more than 65,000 clones in the sample, roughly 80% were seen once. The sequenced material came from peripheral blood. The receptor was derived from a man in his 60s with active or convalescent COVID-19. The genes are TRBV18 and TRBJ1-6, with D maybe TRBD1 (5 bases). The CDR3 DNA reads as TGTGCCAGCTCACCTAGGACACGATCACCCCTCCACTTT. Its protein is CASSPRTRSPLHF.